Presented here are 30 T cell receptor beta chains from one specimen sequenced in a study of T cell repertoires in cytomegalovirus infection. One entry per CDR3 protein results from TCRdb running MiXCR on the reads. Counted here are 350,000 to 550,000 distinct CDR3 sequences, 31% occurring once; the ten biggest clones make up roughly an eighth. Sequences were obtained from PBMCs. The receptors here all came from a human donor in good health (CMV status not recorded). Some clones in this sample may be carry-over from other donors' samples.

This clonotype was observed a handful of times. This rearrangement joins TRBV6-2 or TRBV6-3 to TRBJ2-4; 8 nucleotides align to TRBD1. The CDR3 is 22 amino acids. Trimming cost V 0 bases and J 6 bases; bases outside gene matches: 25. Per the germline V gene, CDR1 is MNHEY and CDR2 is SVGEGT. CDR3 in DNA: TGTGCCAGCAGTTACTCCCACCCGGACAGGGAGTATACCGTACCTTGGGGAAACATTCAGTACTTC. It is translated as CASSYSHPDREYTVPWGNIQYF.

This clonotype occurred a few times. The chain employs TRBV12-3 or TRBV12-4 and TRBJ2-3, with 8 bases matching TRBD1. Trimming cost V 5 bases and J 4 bases; bases outside gene matches: 23. CDR3 length: 20 residues. CDR3 protein: CASSPGQGNMEVRASDTQYF. CDR3 DNA: TGTGCCAGCAGTCCCGGACAGGGAAATATGGAAGTAAGGGCCTCAGATACGCAGTATTTT.

The rearrangement links TRBV10-3 to TRBJ2-7; 11 bases match TRBD1. The CDR3 has 14 residues. J gave up 6 bases and V 4 bases, and 5 bases lay outside the gene matches. Per the germline V gene, CDR1 is ENHRY and CDR2 is SYGVKD. The DNA of the CDR3 is TGTGCCATCAGTGTCCGGACAGGGGGCTTCGAGCAGTACTTC. Translating gives CAISVRTGGFEQYF.

This clonotype was detected ten times or more. The rearrangement uses TRBV19 and TRBJ1-1; no reliable D call. The CDR3 sequence is 14 residues long. V was trimmed by 4 bases and J by 4 bases, leaving 13 bases between them. Germline V gene lookup returns CDR1 LNHDA and CDR2 SQIVND (reference sequence). CDR3 sequence (DNA): TGTGCCAGTAGTAGTCCGGGGTTGAGCACTGAAGCTTTCTTT. This gives the protein CASSSPGLSTEAFF.

This chain uses TRBV19 with TRBJ1-5; tentatively, D is TRBD1 (5 bases). CDR1 and CDR2 from the germline V gene are LNHDA and SQIVND (reference sequence). This CDR3 is built from 16 residues. Trimming removed 4 bases at V and 0 bases at J, with 13 bases between. CDR3 sequence: CASSRGREISNQPQHF. In nucleotides, the CDR3 is TGTGCCAGTAGTAGGGGCAGGGAGATTAGCAATCAGCCCCAGCATTTT.

J is TRBJ2-5 and V is TRBV29-1; either TRBD1 or TRBD2 may fit D (5 bases each). Between the trimmed V and J ends, which lost 6 bases and 1 base, there was a span of 9 bases. The CDR3 is made up of 12 amino acids. Germline V gives CDR1 SQVTM, CDR2 ANQGSEA. CDR3 residues: CSVGTGQETQYF. In nucleotides, the CDR3 is TGCAGCGTCGGGACGGGCCAAGAGACCCAGTACTTC.

The chain combines TRBV4-3 with TRBJ2-3; TRBD2 agrees at 10 bases. The CDR3 loop spans 16 amino acids. Germline lookup yields CDR1 LGHNA and CDR2 YSLEER. The junction had 5 bases not matched to a gene; V was cut back by 3 bases and J by 2 bases. DNA of the CDR3: TGCGCCAGCAGCCACGGACTAGCGGAGAACACAGATACGCAGTATTTT. It specifies CASSHGLAENTDTQYF.

V is TRBV7-2 and J is TRBJ2-3; D uncertain. The V end was cut by 3 bases, the J end by 0 bases, with 13 bases between. The germline V gene has CDR1 SGHTA and CDR2 FQGNSA. The CDR3 runs 16 residues. This CDR3 is CASSLRRASSTDTQYF. The DNA of the CDR3 is TGTGCCAGCAGCTTGCGCCGGGCCAGCAGCACAGATACGCAGTATTTT.

The V and J genes are TRBV4-3 and TRBJ2-2; D not resolved. V was clipped by 4 bases and J by 6 bases, with 15 bases between them. From germline, CDR1 is LGHNA and CDR2 YSLEER. This CDR3 comprises 15 residues. The CDR3 loop is CASSRDLSTPGELFF. The CDR3 coding sequence is TGCGCCAGCAGCCGCGATCTTAGTACCCCCGGGGAGCTGTTTTTT.

The chain is built from TRBV5-5 and TRBJ1-1; D not certain. Germline lookup yields CDR1 SGHKS and CDR2 YYEKEE (reference sequence). V gave up 4 bases and J gave up 3 bases, with 22 bases separating them. This CDR3 region has 17 residues. The CDR3 is CASSLTPVGPRDTEAFF. Written as DNA, the CDR3 is TGTGCCAGCAGCCTTACCCCTGTGGGTCCGAGGGACACTGAAGCTTTCTTT.

Details on this clonotype: The junction shows a germline mismatch at one end, possibly a read error. The genes are TRBV15 and TRBJ2-1; D not resolved. CDR3 size: 13 residues. CDR1 is LNHNV and CDR2 is YYDKDF in the germline V gene (reference sequence). This CDR3 is CATRPGHYKEQFF. The CDR3 nucleotides are TGTGCCACCAGACCGGGCCACTACAAAGAGCAGTTCTTC.

This clonotype was recorded many times. The CDR3 coding sequence is TGTGCCAGCAGAGTCACAGGGACCAATTCACCCCTCCACTTT. Translation gives CASRVTGTNSPLHF. V usage is TRBV7-2 and J usage is TRBJ1-6; weak D call: TRBD1 (6 bases). The CDR3 spans 14 residues. Germline CDR1 reads SGHTA; CDR2 reads FQGNSA. The V and J ends lost 6 bases and 7 bases respectively, with 13 bases between them.

This chain connects TRBV2 to TRBJ1-2; maybe TRBD1 (5 bases). This CDR3 is 15 amino acids long. The germline V gene encodes CDR1 SNHLY and CDR2 FYNNEI. V lost 5 bases and J 0 bases, leaving 13 bases between the germline ends. The CDR3 nucleotides read TGTGCCAGCAGTCCTCGGGTGGGGGCTAACTATGGCTACACCTTC. It specifies CASSPRVGANYGYTF.

The sample holds many counts of this clonotype. V gene TRBV25-1 combines with J gene TRBJ1-1, with no clear D. CDR1 MGHDK and CDR2 SYGVNS come from the germline V gene. CDR3 length: 15 amino acids. With 7 bases removed from V and 5 bases from J, the gap between germline ends came to 20 bases. CDR3 in amino acids: CASTGASFLGTEAFF. The CDR3 DNA follows: TGTGCCAGCACCGGAGCCTCCTTCCTGGGGACTGAAGCTTTCTTT.

This clonotype was counted only a few times. The rearrangement joins TRBV6-5 to TRBJ2-7, with D possibly TRBD2 on 5 matching bases. Trimming left V 10 bases short and J 0 bases short, with 10 bases between. Germline loops: CDR1 MNHEY, CDR2 SVGAGI. This CDR3 is built from 12 residues. In DNA form, the CDR3 reads TGTGCCACCTCGGGGAGCTCCTACGAGCAGTACTTC. Protein product: CATSGSSYEQYF.

The chain employs TRBV6-4 and TRBJ1-2, with 9 bases fitting TRBD1. CDR1 MRHNA and CDR2 SNTAGT come from the germline V gene. Trimming at V came to 1 base and at J to 9 bases, leaving 9 bases not matched to a gene. The length of the CDR3 is 15 residues. CDR3 loop: CASSDFLQGARSYTF. In DNA, the CDR3 is TGTGCCAGCAGTGACTTCTTACAGGGGGCGCGGAGCTACACCTTC.

The chain is built from TRBV7-6 and TRBJ1-1, with D unresolved. The CDR3 is 16 residues long. Trimming shortened V by 1 base and J by 6 bases, and 18 bases separated the two germline ends. Germline loops: CDR1 SGHVS, CDR2 FNYEAQ. As DNA, the CDR3 is TGTGCCAGCAGCTTAGGGGCGCAATGGCATATCTCTGAAGCTTTCTTT. Protein sequence: CASSLGAQWHISEAFF.

V and J are TRBV19 and TRBJ1-2; tentative D call: TRBD1 (5 bases). From germline, CDR1 is LNHDA and CDR2 SQIVND (reference sequence). This CDR3 contains 17 residues. The ends were cut back, 3 bases at V and 4 bases at J, with 21 bases in the middle. CDR3 region: CASSIRAGDGGGYGYTF. Written as DNA, the CDR3 is TGTGCCAGTAGTATTCGGGCCGGGGACGGTGGCGGCTATGGCTACACCTTC.

The J gene is TRBJ2-5, the V gene TRBV6-2 or TRBV6-3; D gene uncertain. Per the germline V gene, CDR1 is MNHEY and CDR2 is SVGEGT. V lost 6 bases, J lost 5 bases, and 10 bases lay in between. This CDR3 is built from 12 residues. The CDR3 sequence is CASSFLVETQYF. CDR3 sequence (DNA): TGTGCCAGCAGCTTCCTGGTGGAGACCCAGTACTTC.

With regard to this clonotype: This CDR3 is missing its conserved last phenylalanine or tryptophan, likely due to a read error. It is unclear where the CDR3 begins or ends on the DNA, so no DNA is shown, and the CDR3 is as TCRdb lists it. The genes are TRBV7-8 and TRBJ1-5. The CDR3 sequence runs 13 residues, both termini included. Germline CDR1 and CDR2: SGHVS and FQNEAQ. CDR3 region: CASSLAGAQPQQL.

On this clonotype itself: A junction end diverges from the germline sequence, so it may reflect a read error. The chain links TRBV4-3 to TRBJ2-1, with D possibly TRBD2 on 6 matching bases. This CDR3 spans 16 amino acids. CDR1 and CDR2 from the germline V gene are LGHNA and YSLEER. The CDR3 DNA sequence: TGCGCCAGCAGCCTGGGGGGTAGCAACTCCTACAATGAGCAGTTATTC. Translation gives CASSLGGSNSYNEQLF.

This clonotype was detected a few times. The chain carries TRBV5-4 and TRBJ2-3; D call uncertain. Trimming removed 6 bases at V and 4 bases at J, with 15 bases between. This CDR3 region has 14 residues. Per the germline V gene, CDR1 is SGHNT and CDR2 is YYREEE (reference sequence). The CDR3 loop reads CASISDLVPDTQYF. DNA of the CDR3: TGTGCCAGCATCTCGGATTTAGTCCCAGATACGCAGTATTTT. The entire variable domain, with the rest obtained from reference TRBV5-4 and TRBJ2-3, is as follows: ETGVTQSPTHLIKTRGQQVTLRCSSQSGHNTVSWYQQALGQGPQFIFQYYREEENGRGNFPPRFSGLQFPNYSSELNVNALELDDSALYLCASISDLVPDTQYFGPGTRLTVL.

V and J are TRBV2 and TRBJ2-1, with 7 bases matching TRBD1. Losses at the gene ends were 0 bases for V and 4 bases for J; bases not matched to a gene: 15. Per the germline V gene, CDR1 is SNHLY and CDR2 is FYNNEI. The CDR3 has 19 residues. The CDR3 spells CASSEALGTVNDPYNEQFF. DNA of the CDR3: TGTGCCAGCAGTGAAGCGCTCGGGACAGTTAACGATCCGTACAATGAGCAGTTCTTC.

Only a few counts were recorded for this clonotype. The V call is TRBV7-9, the J call TRBJ2-1, with D uncertain. The CDR3 consists of 16 residues. Trimming took 2 bases from V and 6 from J, leaving 17 bases between them. Germline-derived CDR1 and CDR2 are SEHNR and FQNEAQ (reference sequence). CDR3 in DNA: TGTGCCAGCAGCTTAATCGGGCTGAACGTAATCAATGAGCAGTTCTTC. It translates to CASSLIGLNVINEQFF.

Concerning this clonotype: The DNA is omitted, as the CDR3 cannot be located on it reliably, and the CDR3 follows TCRdb's listing. This chain links TRBV12-3 or TRBV12-4 with TRBJ1-5; TRBD1 was called by the table and not checked on the DNA. The CDR3 comprises 15 residues, both ends counted. Here the CDR3 reads CASRVVGGGNQPQPF.

This clonotype was counted between two and nine times. The chain links TRBV5-5 to TRBJ2-3; TRBD2 might be the D (5 bases). Germline loops: CDR1 SGHKS, CDR2 YYEKEE (reference sequence). This CDR3 is 15 amino acids long. V was trimmed by 0 bases and J by 0 bases, leaving 8 bases between them. The CDR3 is CASSLGWTSTDTQYF. CDR3 DNA: TGTGCCAGCAGCTTGGGATGGACTAGCACAGATACGCAGTATTTT.

This rearrangement joins TRBV28 to TRBJ2-4, with D tentatively TRBD1 or TRBD2 (5 bases each). Germline CDR1 reads MDHEN; CDR2 reads SYDVKM. The CDR3 runs to 17 residues. V was clipped by 8 bases and J by 7 bases, with 27 bases between them. The CDR3 nucleotides are TGTGCCAGCCATATGGGGGTACTGTCCTTGAGTGCGAACATTCAGTACTTC. This codes for CASHMGVLSLSANIQYF.

The J gene is TRBJ1-1, the V gene TRBV19; tentative D call: TRBD1 (5 bases). Germline loops: CDR1 LNHDA, CDR2 SQIVND (reference sequence). Trimming took 7 bases from V and 4 from J, leaving 13 bases between them. This CDR3 has 13 residues. The CDR3 sequence: CASNPGPGTEAFF. DNA of the CDR3: TGTGCCAGTAATCCGGGACCTGGCACTGAAGCTTTCTTT.

This clonotype was counted a few times. The chain is built from TRBV12-3 or TRBV12-4 and TRBJ2-2, with a possible D match to TRBD2 (5 bases). This CDR3 spans 16 amino acids. The V end lost 4 bases, the J end lost 4 bases, and 16 bases lay between the germline ends. The CDR3 loop reads CASSSSGAVGTGELFF. CDR3 DNA: TGTGCCAGCAGTTCCAGCGGTGCGGTGGGCACCGGGGAGCTGTTTTTT.

In its sample, this clonotype was seen a few times. The chain links TRBV27 to TRBJ2-3; maybe TRBD2 (5 bases). V lost 0 bases, J lost 2 bases, and 12 bases lay in between. This CDR3 has 16 residues. Germline CDR1 MNHEY, CDR2 SMNVEV (reference sequence). The DNA for the CDR3 is TGTGCCAGCAGTTTATCCCCGCGGGTCTTCACAGATACGCAGTATTTT. Translating gives CASSLSPRVFTDTQYF.